The present T cell receptor (beta chain) was sequenced within a study of blood T cell repertoires in COVID-19. Across the whole study: Sources were T cells, B-cell-depleted T cells, or PBMCs; the material itself was cDNA or gDNA.

Patients of the Seattle cohort, enrolled during active infection, were followed longitudinally. Germline-derived CDR1 and CDR2 are SGHVS and FQNEAQ. This CDR3 is 14 amino acids long. The ends were cut back, 5 bases at V and 8 bases at J, with 16 bases in the middle. Original handling: It was from reference gene primer amplification that nucleated cell counts were estimated. The protocol was immunoSEQ multiplex PCR, while the TCRdb copy is restricted to in-frame clones and leaves out a portion. V and J calls and clone size are copied from that table; D and trimming were computed from the DNA. The table includes about 170,000 clones, less than 90% detected once.

This clonotype was sampled from a woman aged 70 to 79 with COVID-19, enrolled during active disease. The J gene is TRBJ2-1, the V gene TRBV7-8, with D possibly matching TRBD2 (6 bases). Sequencing was carried out using peripheral blood. The CDR3 bases are TGTGCCAGCAGCCGGACGGGGGATTTTCATGAGCAGTTCTTC. Its protein product is CASSRTGDFHEQFF.